This T cell receptor beta chain came from a study of blood T cells in healthy people across ages. The study's findings and limits: Donors of long life had a larger count of naive CD4+ cells and greater diversity than aged donors.

A second PCR, run for roughly 7 to 12 cycles, used a sample-barcoded 5' primer plus a J-beta primer mix. The template-switch adaptor was a 5' adaptor with 12 random nucleotides. It tagged each cDNA molecule. One entry per CDR3 protein results from TCRdb running MiXCR on the 5' RACE reads. The table has roughly 1,500,000 distinct CDR3 sequences, about 43% seen once. Trimming pared 1 base from V and 3 bases from J, leaving 10 bases between. The CDR3 is made up of 15 amino acids. The V gene's germline CDR1 is SGHRS and CDR2 YFSETQ. Staff drew 8 to 10 milliliters of peripheral blood from each donor. This clonotype came up a few times. No antigen is known for it.

The chain has TRBV5-1 and TRBJ2-2; the D gene is possibly TRBD1 (6 bases). Sample: blood. The TCR was taken from a woman aged 18-29 years in good health. The CDR3 region has the DNA TGCGCCAGCAGCTTGAACAGGGCAGACACCGGGGAGCTGTTTTTT. Amino acids: CASSLNRADTGELFF.